The subject of this entry is one TCR beta chain. The antigen it binds to is not known. No base-level quality is on record; no much larger clone is a single base apart. The library was built by means of the immunoSEQ multiplex PCR assay. The multiplex PCR relied on a mix of 60 forward primers for TCR Vbeta segments and 13 reverse primers for TCR Jbeta segments. The CDR3 region of rearranged TCR beta genes was amplified from genomic DNA by a multiplex PCR assay. The Illumina HiSeq System was used to sequence the amplified TCR beta libraries as 87-base-pair reads. Per the authors' processing: A later analysis counted about 80 million unique TCR beta chains across the 666 repertoires, and 10 million to 11 million of these chains were shared by at least two donors. Raw reads were error-corrected and collapsed into unique sequences by a nearest-neighbor algorithm in which closely related sequences were merged to remove PCR and sequencing errors. Alignment of CDR3 sequences to IMGT reference sequences was used to assign V, D and J gene segments. For a sequence to be retained, at least a six-nucleotide match to both a V gene segment and a J gene segment was required. A rearrangement counted as productive if the CDR3 had no stop codons and remained in frame with V and J, and every other rearrangement counted as non-productive. CDR3 was defined according to IMGT convention as the region running from the second conserved V-encoded cysteine to the conserved J-encoded phenylalanine. In an earlier analysis of 587 of the donors, sequences lacking an unambiguous match to a single V gene segment were excluded. In an earlier analysis of some 590 of the donors, a V segment was called functional when productive rearrangements were above 56.7%, and segregating when the standard deviation between donors exceeded 5%. A statistical classification framework was built for diagnosing cytomegalovirus status from the catalog of TCR beta chain sequences. V and J gene assignment, in a later analysis, came from comparing TCR nucleotide sequences with IMGT/GENE-DB human TR gene sequences. The TCRdist pipeline was used in a later analysis to assign CDR3 sequences and most-parsimonious VDJ recombination scenarios. A later analysis defined each TCR beta chain by its CDR3 amino acid sequence plus V-gene family, and excluded reads lacking a unique V-gene family. A later analysis removed roughly 590 highly shared, low-generation-probability nucleotide sequences to deal with suspected cross-contamination and a sequencing artifact. A later analysis calculated a clonal expansion index for each public chain from normalized within-repertoire ranks of inferred template counts. In a later analysis, generation probabilities were computed with a VDJ recombination model fitted to out-of-frame rearrangements, and the resulting probabilities were checked against IGoR. Hypergeometric tests were used in a later analysis to score TCR-TCR, TCR-HLA and TCR-CMV co-occurrence, with a repertoire-size bias correction applied to the TCR pairs. In a later analysis, false discovery rates were estimated by permuting HLA or CMV assignments 20 times. In a later analysis, co-occurring TCRs were grouped using DBSCAN, with TCRdist sequence similarity added in when clustering inside HLA-allele-positive subsets. Repertoires with fewer than 30,000 or more than 120,000 public chains were left out of co-occurrence clustering, as were a few repertoires with anomalous nucleotide sharing. Not all clones reach the TCRdb copy of this immuneACCESS table, which keeps in-frame sequences only. Checked studies attribute under half of the gap to unresolved V genes and leave the rest unexplained. The V and J calls and the clone size are those of that table, but D and trimming were determined from the DNA. This sample gives 170,000 or so clones in total; 77% of them show up just once. The ten largest make up 1.4% to 1.5% of the sample.

This entry comes from a study of cytomegalovirus exposure and HLA in healthy donors (dated 2017 in TCRdb). Looking at the study overall: In an earlier analysis of 587 of the donors, 276 Gb of sequence data and some 120 million unique TCR beta sequences from 150 million to 200 million T cells were reported. High-throughput TCR immunosequencing, statistical association of individual TCRs with disease status, and machine learning were combined to predict cytomegalovirus infection status. Among about 390 genotyped donors of the cohort, an average of roughly 240,000 unique TCR beta nucleotide sequences were sequenced per donor, about a sixth of them non-productive. In a later analysis, previously published TCR beta repertoires from 600 to 850 donors were re-analyzed and high-resolution HLA genotyping was added so that TCR occurrence patterns could be studied. The study used immunosequencing to profile the T cell repertoires of approximately 650 subjects and linked those repertoires to cytomegalovirus serostatus. The later analysis used no new phenotypic data to find candidate immune exposures, relying instead on TCR beta sequences and their occurrence across donors. Genome-wide SNP genotypes for about 65% of the 666 donors were used in a later genetic analysis, which treated that subset as a discovery cohort. Donor age, sex, ethnicity and CMV serostatus were compiled together with the repertoire data. HLA typing included class I and class II loci at four-digit resolution. Every discovery cohort repertoire had been produced on one sequencing platform. Besides the first cohort of approximately 710 subjects, a separate validation cohort made up of 90 to 150 different subjects was used. About five DR-DQ haplotypes were treated as single units for association and clustering because of strong linkage in the cohort. Of the roughly 400 genotyped donors, 81% fell in the genetic ancestry cluster associated with self-reported Caucasian donors. An early release covering about 600 HLA-typed donors comprised 300 to 350 gigabases of sequencing data and about 90 million unique TCR sequences. Typing coverage varied by locus: about 620-630 donors for A, B, C, DRB1 and DQB1; roughly 520 for DQA1; more than 600 for DPA1; more than 450 for DPB1. The study aimed to test whether signatures of past pathogen exposure could be identified by cataloging public T cell receptors. To decide whether each TCR beta V gene segment behaved as functional or pseudogenic, an earlier analysis of 587 of the donors relied on high-throughput TCR beta sequencing. What the work shows at the level of the full study, not this receptor alone: Strong co-occurrence of HLA alleles, especially DR and DQ, made assigning TCR associations to individual alleles difficult. According to a later analysis, parvovirus B19, influenza, CMV and Epstein-Barr virus appeared linked to several top co-occurrence clusters. A cluster of highly shared sequence variants was judged likely to represent a technical artifact of the sequencing pipeline. Sequencing depth was assumed to be roughly uniform across donors in the presence/absence analyses, though that assumption may not hold. The authors suggested that the approach could potentially be generalized to other disease states and immunological phenotypes. A further reported finding was that TCR beta sequences accurately predicted the HLA-A and HLA-B alleles for most subjects in the first cohort. The classifier was reported to diagnose cytomegalovirus status with high specificity and sensitivity in both the original cohort and the validation cohort. An earlier analysis of approximately 600 of the donors showed that most TCR beta V segments appeared in productive rearrangements either about 87% or about 30% of the time, which broadly matched IMGT annotations. Most TCR sequences were observed very rarely across donors, whereas some public TCRs were present in many individuals. A later genetic analysis reported fewer N-insertions in productive TCRs among donors in an Asian-associated ancestry cluster than the roughly 720-donor mean. Correlated functional status among segregating V segments might be attributable to linkage disequilibrium, but an unknown experimental factor could not be ruled out. HLA typing was unavailable for some donors at each locus, so association tests used only the typed subset. In a later analysis, HLA-associated TCR beta chains were found to be more clonally expanded and to have lower generation probabilities than equally common non-associated chains. A later genetic analysis associated a missense DCLRE1C variant with V-gene and J-gene trimming of TCR beta chains, and an independent cohort replicated the association. Immune exposure information for the cohort was limited to CMV serostatus. The study gave a list of 150 to 200 TCR beta chains associated with cytomegalovirus. Because counts were too low, around 17 rarely observed V segments, including chromosome 9 orphons, were left out of the earlier analysis of several hundred of the donors. In a later analysis, TCR association rates were found to vary across HLA loci, with the most associated TCRs seen for DRB1 alleles and the fewest for HLA-C alleles. In vitro tests confirmed that a few of the cytomegalovirus-associated TCR beta chains recognize cytomegalovirus antigens. In this cohort, only TCR beta chains were sequenced, and detectable features were limited by the absence of alpha or paired-chain data. According to a later analysis, most CMV-associated TCR beta chains appeared to be HLA-restricted, and the HLA associations seemed to be driven largely by CMV exposure. In a later analysis, around 15,000 TCR beta sequences were associated with specific HLA alleles at a false discovery rate of 0.05.

The cohort was made up of under 800 healthy bone marrow donors. At the time of sampling, every cohort member was nominally healthy, though immune exposures that went unrecorded were likely present. The donor tested CMV seropositive and was one of the 289 seropositive cohort members. A peripheral blood sample was collected from each donor, and TCR beta sequencing was performed on peripheral blood mononuclear cells. The Qiagen DNeasy Blood Extraction Kit was used to extract genomic DNA from the blood cell samples. The origin of this receptor is a woman in her 30s in good health and CMV-seropositive. Specimen: PBMCs.

The CDR3 protein: CASSLDGQPQHF. The nucleotide sequence reads as follows: TGTGCCAGCAGCTTGGACGGTCAGCCCCAGCATTTT. The chain was built from TRBV5-4 and TRBJ1-5, with the D gene uncertain. At the junction V is shortened by 0 bases and J by 6 bases, with 4 bases in between. The CDR3 runs 12 residues from the cysteine to the phenylalanine. This entry keeps only the CDR3 DNA: 36 bases, framed from base 1. The CDR1 and CDR2 encoded by the germline V gene (reference sequence) are SGHNT and YYREEE.